These 20 T cell receptor beta chains originate from one sample sequenced in a study of blood T cells in healthy people across ages. The authors ran a second PCR of about 7 to 11 cycles using a sample-barcoded 5' primer and a J-beta primer mix. One entry per CDR3 protein results from TCRdb running MiXCR on the 5' RACE reads. The table includes some 1.8 million distinct CDR3 sequences, roughly two fifths detected once. The sequenced sample consisted of blood. All receptors derive from a human donor in good health.

This clonotype has more than one count but fewer than ten. The V and J genes are TRBV7-9 and TRBJ2-3; D is ambiguous. The CDR3 spans 14 residues. The germline gives CDR1 SEHNR, CDR2 FQNEAQ (reference sequence). The ends were cut back, 5 bases at V and 4 bases at J, with 13 bases in the middle. The CDR3 protein is CASSRYGRADTQYF. As DNA, the CDR3 is TGTGCCAGCAGCAGGTATGGCAGAGCAGATACGCAGTATTTT.

The chain recombines TRBV7-9 with TRBJ2-1; 7 positions agree with TRBD2. CDR1 SEHNR and CDR2 FQNEAQ come from the germline V gene (reference sequence). J was trimmed by 6 bases and V by 5 bases; bases with no gene match: 10. The CDR3 is 15 amino acids. This chain's CDR3 is CASSLTGGTTNEQFF. The CDR3 bases are TGTGCCAGCAGCCTCACGGGGGGTACAACCAATGAGCAGTTCTTC.

This clonotype has just a few counts. The rearrangement joins TRBV2 to TRBJ2-7, with D unclear. Germline CDR1 and CDR2: SNHLY and FYNNEI. Trimming took 0 bases from V and 4 from J, leaving 7 bases between them. This CDR3 is built from 13 residues. CDR3 sequence: CASSEAGFYEQYF. Written as DNA, the CDR3 is TGTGCCAGCAGTGAAGCAGGGTTTTACGAGCAGTACTTC.

This rearrangement joins TRBV5-1 to TRBJ2-3; possible D gene TRBD1, 5 bases. CDR1 and CDR2 (germline): SGHRS, YFSETQ. The V end was cut by 1 base, the J end by 2 bases, with 11 bases between. The CDR3 length is 15 residues. The CDR3 is CASSLSGFITDTQYF. In nucleotides, the CDR3 is TGCGCCAGCAGCTTGTCAGGGTTCATCACAGATACGCAGTATTTT.

The chain couples TRBV4-1 to TRBJ1-2; 7 bases are a match to TRBD1. This CDR3 spans 16 amino acids. The V and J ends lost 0 bases and 5 bases, in that order; junction bases with no gene match: 9. Germline V gene data show CDR1 as MGHRA and CDR2 as YSYEKL. The CDR3 DNA reads TGCGCCAGCAGCCAAGATGGGACAGCCTTGGCGTATGGCTACACCTTC. It codes for CASSQDGTALAYGYTF.

This clonotype has more than one count but fewer than ten. CDR3 DNA: TGTGCCAGCCGACTAGCCGATTACAATGAGCAGTTCTTC. Protein product: CASRLADYNEQFF. This chain links TRBV12-3 or TRBV12-4 with TRBJ2-1, with 7 bases that match TRBD2. The J segment lost 4 bases and the V segment lost 8 bases, leaving 5 bases of the junction unmatched. The CDR3 is made up of 13 amino acids.

The chain is built from TRBV25-1 and TRBJ1-2; D gene uncertain. V lost 2 bases and J 6 bases, leaving 10 bases between the germline ends. The CDR3 consists of 13 residues. Germline CDR1 MGHDK, CDR2 SYGVNS. CDR3 amino acids: CASSEPGRNGYTF. CDR3 sequence (DNA): TGTGCCAGCAGTGAACCTGGGAGAAATGGCTACACCTTC.

V and J are TRBV6-5 and TRBJ2-7; no firm D call. Per the germline V gene, CDR1 is MNHEY and CDR2 is SVGAGI. The CDR3 is 13 amino acids. With 4 bases removed from V and 3 bases from J, the gap between germline ends came to 10 bases. The CDR3 sequence is CASSSPLLYEQYF. In DNA, the CDR3 is TGTGCCAGCAGTTCCCCCCTTCTCTACGAGCAGTACTTC.

There are a few counts of this clonotype. The J gene is TRBJ1-4, the V gene TRBV13; D uncertain. CDR3 length: 15 residues. Trimming took 0 bases from V and 3 from J, leaving 8 bases between them. Germline values: CDR1 PRHDT, CDR2 FYEKMQ (reference sequence). CDR3 nucleotides: TGTGCCAGCAGCTTAGGCTGGGTATCTAATGAAAAACTGTTTTTT. This translates into CASSLGWVSNEKLFF. The variable domain in full, with the rest retrieved from reference TRBV13 and TRBJ1-4, is AAGVIQSPRHLIKEKRETATLKCYPIPRHDTVYWYQQGPGQDPQFLISFYEKMQSDKGSIPDRFSAQQFSDYHSELNMSSLELGDSALYFCASSLGWVSNEKLFFGSGTQLSVL.

This chain connects TRBV11-3 to TRBJ1-1, with a possible D match to TRBD1 (5 bases). Per the germline V gene, CDR1 is SGHNT and CDR2 is YENEEA. Trimming took off 8 bases at V and 5 bases at J, with 12 bases between the two ends. The CDR3 is 12 amino acids. CDR3 amino acids: CASLRRGTEAFF. The CDR3, as DNA: TGTGCCAGCCTACGACGGGGGACTGAAGCTTTCTTT.

The V call is TRBV20-1, the J call TRBJ2-1; D may be TRBD1 (5 bases). V shed 6 bases and J shed 0 bases, with 12 bases lying between them. Germline V gene sequence: CDR1 DFQATT, CDR2 SNEGSKA (reference sequence). The CDR3 is 14 amino acids. The CDR3 nucleotides are TGCAGTGCCCCGGGCAGGGTCTCCTACAATGAGCAGTTCTTC. Translating gives CSAPGRVSYNEQFF.

V gene TRBV27 combines with J gene TRBJ2-7; perhaps TRBD2 as D (6 bases). Germline V CDR1 and CDR2: MNHEY, SMNVEV (reference sequence). The CDR3 totals 14 residues. Trimming pared 4 bases from V and 2 bases from J, leaving 12 bases between. The CDR3 protein is CASSWRDPTYEQYF. CDR3 DNA: TGTGCCAGCAGTTGGAGGGACCCGACCTACGAGCAGTACTTC.

The chain carries TRBV10-3 and TRBJ2-1; the D is unclear. V was pared by 4 bases and J by 7 bases, with 8 bases between. Germline V CDR1 and CDR2: ENHRY, SYGVKD. This CDR3 has 12 residues. CDR3 sequence (DNA): TGTGCCATCAGTGTCAGGAATAATGAGCAGTTCTTC. Amino acid sequence: CAISVRNNEQFF.

The V gene is TRBV9, the J gene TRBJ1-1; a possible D gene is TRBD1 (6 bases). Germline CDR1 is SGDLS and CDR2 is YYNGEE. The CDR3 has 13 residues. V was trimmed by 0 bases and J by 8 bases, leaving 11 bases between them. For the CDR3, the DNA is TGTGCCAGCAGCGTAGAGTCCGGGACAGAAGCTTTCTTT. Protein: CASSVESGTEAFF.

The chain combines TRBV20-1 with TRBJ2-7; 7 bases are shared with TRBD1. The CDR3 consists of 14 residues. Germline V gene data show CDR1 as DFQATT and CDR2 as SNEGSKA (reference sequence). V lost 8 bases to trimming and J lost 0 bases; unmatched junction nucleotides: 10. Here the CDR3 reads CSRDSHNRSYEQYF. The CDR3 DNA reads as TGCAGTAGGGACAGCCATAATCGCTCCTACGAGCAGTACTTC.

The rearrangement joins TRBV7-2 to TRBJ1-6; D is possibly TRBD1 (5 bases). The CDR3 has 15 amino acids. Germline V CDR1 and CDR2: SGHTA, FQGNSA. V was clipped by 2 bases and J by 3 bases, with 8 bases between them. CDR3 in DNA: TGTGCCAGCAGCTTAAGACAGAACTATAATTCACCCCTCCACTTT. Translation: CASSLRQNYNSPLHF.

The chain couples TRBV6-6 to TRBJ1-2; 7 bases are shared with TRBD1. The germline CDR1 and CDR2 sequences are MNHNY and SVGAGI (reference sequence). CDR3 size: 12 residues. The J segment lost 8 bases and the V segment lost 6 bases, leaving 6 bases of the junction unmatched. CDR3 protein: CASRGTEEGYTF. In DNA, the CDR3 is TGTGCCAGCAGAGGGACAGAGGAGGGCTACACCTTC.

This sequence joins TRBV7-2 and TRBJ1-5; unclear D gene. Per germline, CDR1 SGHTA and CDR2 FQGNSA. CDR3 size: 14 residues. Trimming stripped 4 bases from V and 6 bases from J, with 13 bases between. CDR3 DNA: TGTGCCAGCAGCTCGCAGGTGGTTGCTCAGCCCCAGCATTTT. It yields the protein CASSSQVVAQPQHF.

Regarding this clonotype: A junction boundary mismatches the germline segment, possibly from a read error. The V gene is TRBV7-8, the J gene TRBJ1-5; no definite D call. The CDR3 is 16 amino acids. The germline V gene encodes CDR1 SGHVS and CDR2 FQNEAQ. Here the CDR3 DNA reads TGTGCCAGCAGTTTAGCGCGCATCAATGGCAATCAGCCCCAGCATTTT. Translation: CASSLARINGNQPQHF.

The chain employs TRBV7-2 and TRBJ2-7; 10 nucleotides agree with TRBD1. The CDR3 extends over 15 amino acids. V trimming: 3 bases; J trimming: 7 bases; junction bases outside the gene matches: 9. Germline loops: CDR1 SGHTA, CDR2 FQGNSA. CDR3 sequence reads: CASSLDGTGAKEQYF. The CDR3 coding sequence is TGTGCCAGCAGCTTGGACGGGACAGGGGCGAAAGAGCAGTACTTC.